These 25 T cell receptor beta chains were all obtained from the same sample, sequenced in a study of cytomegalovirus exposure and HLA in healthy donors. Both 60 Vbeta primers and 13 Jbeta primers went into the PCR. Generated by immunoSEQ multiplex PCR, the TCRdb table keeps only in-frame clones and is missing some. The repertoire shows 130,000 or so clones; the top ten hold 2% to 2.5%. Sequencing input: PBMCs. These receptors were taken from a woman under 30 in good health and CMV-seronegative.

The rearrangement links TRBV27 to TRBJ2-1; TRBD2 matches at 10 bases. Germline CDR1 is MNHEY and CDR2 is SMNVEV (reference sequence). The V gene end was trimmed by 3 bases and the J gene end by 10 bases; junction bases not matched to a gene: 9. The CDR3 contains 15 residues. The CDR3 spells CASSFILAGAGEQFF. Here the CDR3 DNA reads TGTGCCAGCAGTTTTATCCTAGCGGGAGCGGGGGAGCAGTTCTTC.

As to this clone: The junction does not match germline at one end; this may be a read error. The gene calls are TRBV7-3 and TRBJ2-1; 13 bases agree with TRBD2. Germline CDR1 is SGHTA and CDR2 is FQGTGA. The CDR3 runs to 14 residues. CDR3: CASSSTSGRASWVF. The DNA of the CDR3 is TGTGCCAGCAGCTCCACTAGCGGGAGGGCCAGTTGGGTCTTC.

The rearrangement joins TRBV5-6 to TRBJ1-2; the D is unclear. Germline CDR1 SGHDT, CDR2 YYEEEE. V was trimmed by 0 bases and J by 7 bases, leaving 4 bases between them. The CDR3 is 11 amino acids. The CDR3, as DNA: TGTGCCAGCAGCTTGGAGCTTGGCTACACCTTC. Translating gives CASSLELGYTF.

Worth noting for this clone: The junction departs from germline at one end; a sequencing error may be responsible. The V and J genes are TRBV19 and TRBJ2-1; 8 bases map to TRBD2. CDR1 and CDR2 from the germline V gene are LNHDA and SQIVND (reference sequence). The CDR3 runs to 15 residues. As DNA, the CDR3 is TGTGCCAGTAGAATAGCGGGAAACTCCTACAATGAGCAGTTCTTC. Translated: CASRIAGNSYNEQFF.

The rearrangement joins TRBV11-3 to TRBJ1-2; D may be TRBD1 (6 bases). Germline values: CDR1 SGHNT, CDR2 YENEEA. The CDR3 loop spans 13 amino acids. V was shortened by 3 bases and J by 5 bases, with 10 bases between the two germline ends. The CDR3 sequence is CASSFSRGYGYTF. The CDR3 bases are TGTGCCAGCAGCTTCTCCAGGGGTTATGGCTACACCTTC.

The chain links TRBV28 to TRBJ1-1, with D perhaps TRBD1 (6 bases). This CDR3 has 14 amino acids. The V gene's germline CDR1 is MDHEN and CDR2 SYDVKM. Deletions cut 6 bases from V and 1 base from J, with 12 bases between. CDR3 nucleotide sequence: TGTGCCAGCAGCAGCTCGGGACAGAACACTGAAGCTTTCTTT. Translating it yields CASSSSGQNTEAFF.

The genes are TRBV27 and TRBJ1-1; TRBD1 aligns across 8 bases. Looked up from germline, CDR1 is MNHEY and CDR2 is SMNVEV (reference sequence). Germline trimming cut 5 bases from V and 8 bases from J; bases unmatched to any gene: 10. The CDR3 consists of 14 residues. The CDR3 sequence is CASSGIGTGWEAFF. In DNA form, the CDR3 reads TGTGCCAGCAGTGGAATTGGGACAGGCTGGGAAGCTTTCTTT.

V is TRBV25-1 and J is TRBJ2-3; D possibly corresponds to TRBD1 (6 bases). This CDR3 spans 16 amino acids. V lost 5 bases and J 0 bases, leaving 15 bases between the germline ends. The V gene's germline CDR1 is MGHDK and CDR2 SYGVNS. In DNA form, the CDR3 reads TGTGCCAGCAGTCCTCGCCCAGGGGCAAGCACAGATACGCAGTATTTT. Amino acids: CASSPRPGASTDTQYF.

The chain combines TRBV25-1 with TRBJ2-7; the match to TRBD1 covers 10 bases. The CDR3 totals 15 residues. Germline CDR1 MGHDK, CDR2 SYGVNS. The V segment lost 3 bases and the J segment 4 bases; nucleotides outside the gene matches: 6. The CDR3 sequence: CASSEPGQGEYEQYF. DNA of the CDR3: TGTGCCAGCAGTGAGCCAGGACAGGGGGAATACGAGCAGTACTTC.

The chain links TRBV27 to TRBJ2-7; D ambiguous. Trimming took off 4 bases at V and 5 bases at J, with 9 bases between the two ends. Germline CDR1 MNHEY, CDR2 SMNVEV (reference sequence). CDR3 length: 12 residues. The CDR3 here is CASSSYTHEQYF. The DNA of the CDR3 is TGTGCCAGCAGTTCGTACACACACGAGCAGTACTTC.

This chain joins TRBV29-1 and TRBJ1-1; 7 nucleotides align to TRBD1. Germline lookup yields CDR1 SQVTM and CDR2 ANQGSEA. CDR3 size: 13 residues. V lost 5 bases, J lost 0 bases, and 3 bases stayed unmatched. This CDR3 is CSVQGQMNTEAFF. The CDR3 DNA is TGCAGCGTTCAGGGACAGATGAACACTGAAGCTTTCTTT. Looking up the rest from reference TRBV29-1 and TRBJ1-1 gives the full variable domain: SAVISQKPSRDICQRGTSLTIQCQVDSQVTMMFWYRQQPGQSLTLIATANQGSEATYESGFVIDKFPISRPNLTFSTLTVSNMSPEDSSIYLCSVQGQMNTEAFFGQGTRLTVV.

The J gene is TRBJ1-5, the V gene TRBV7-5; TRBD1 is taken as the D call from the table, unchecked against the DNA. TRBV7-5 is recorded as a pseudogene. The CDR3 is 21 amino acids. CDR3 sequence reads: CARSLTSGSPGQAPYNQPQHF. Written as DNA, the CDR3 is TGTGCCAGAAGCTTGACCAGCGGTAGCCCGGGACAGGCACCGTACAATCAGCCCCAGCATTTT.

The rearrangement uses TRBV27 and TRBJ2-5; 9 nucleotides line up with TRBD2. With 6 bases clipped from V and 4 bases from J, the junction kept 9 bases outside the gene matches. CDR1 is MNHEY, CDR2 SMNVEV, per germline (reference sequence). The CDR3 has 15 residues. CDR3 in DNA: TGTGCCAGCAGACCCTCGCGGGAGGGTTTAGAGACCCAGTACTTC. Its translation is CASRPSREGLETQYF.

The chain joins TRBV5-1 to TRBJ2-7; TRBD2 matches at 9 bases. Trimming cost V 4 bases and J 0 bases; bases outside gene matches: 8. Germline CDR1 SGHRS, CDR2 YFSETQ. This CDR3 is 16 amino acids long. CDR3 in amino acids: CASSAHQGLASYEQYF. The CDR3 DNA sequence: TGCGCCAGCAGCGCCCACCAGGGACTAGCCTCCTACGAGCAGTACTTC.

The chain links TRBV11-2 to TRBJ2-3; 10 bases are shared with TRBD2. The CDR3 contains 16 residues. Germline trimming cut 6 bases from V and 2 bases from J; bases unmatched to any gene: 8. CDR1 SGHAT and CDR2 FQNNGV come from the germline V gene. The CDR3 region is CASSPGTSEITDTQYF. CDR3 nucleotide sequence: TGTGCCAGCAGTCCCGGGACTAGCGAAATCACAGATACGCAGTATTTT.

About this clone itself: Different DNA sequences within this sample yield the same CDR3. The chain links TRBV10-2 to TRBJ2-7; D is unresolved. Trimming left V 2 bases short and J 7 bases short, with 9 bases between. This CDR3 has 12 amino acids. Germline assignment: CDR1 WSHSY and CDR2 SAAADI. This chain's CDR3 is CASSEAVYEQYV. DNA of the CDR3: TGCGCCAGCAGTGAGGCGGTCTATGAGCAGTACGTC.

The chain combines TRBV30 with TRBJ2-7, with a tentative D call TRBD1 (5 bases). CDR3 length: 13 residues. V lost 0 bases and J 3 bases, leaving 9 bases between the germline ends. Germline values: CDR1 GTSNPN, CDR2 SVGIG (reference sequence). The DNA for the CDR3 is TGTGCCTGGAGTGTAGGCGGACACTACGAGCAGTACTTC. Encoded protein: CAWSVGGHYEQYF.

This chain's CDR3 is CASRVQGAKGETQYF. The CDR3, as DNA: TGTGCCAGCAGGGTACAGGGGGCAAAAGGAGAGACCCAGTACTTC. The rearrangement joins TRBV6-5 to TRBJ2-5; 9 nucleotides line up with TRBD1. Germline V gene lookup returns CDR1 MNHEY and CDR2 SVGAGI. The CDR3 loop spans 15 amino acids. The V gene end was trimmed by 6 bases and the J gene end by 4 bases; junction bases not matched to a gene: 9.

This rearrangement joins TRBV27 to TRBJ2-6, with D uncertain. V gave up 4 bases and J gave up 0 bases, with 16 bases separating them. Germline V CDR1 and CDR2: MNHEY, SMNVEV (reference sequence). This CDR3 is built from 18 residues. Here the CDR3 reads CASSWPPAESSGANVLTF. CDR3 in DNA: TGTGCCAGCAGTTGGCCCCCGGCGGAGTCCTCTGGGGCCAACGTCCTGACTTTC.

The V call is TRBV30, the J call TRBJ2-5, with TRBD2 identical over 14 bases. V was pared by 4 bases and J by 5 bases, with 3 bases of the junction left unmatched. The V gene's germline CDR1 is GTSNPN and CDR2 SVGIG (reference sequence). The length of the CDR3 is 14 residues. The DNA for the CDR3 is TGTGCCTGGACCCGGACTAGCGGGGGGGAGACCCAGTACTTC. Amino acid sequence: CAWTRTSGGETQYF.

The chain recombines TRBV5-5 with TRBJ2-1; 9 nucleotides line up with TRBD1. With 2 bases clipped from V and 0 bases from J, the junction kept 9 bases outside the gene matches. CDR3 size: 18 residues. The germline CDR1 and CDR2 sequences are SGHKS and YYEKEE (reference sequence). The CDR3 protein is CASSFNTGTGSSYNEQFF. CDR3 sequence (DNA): TGTGCCAGCAGCTTTAACACCGGGACAGGGAGCTCCTACAATGAGCAGTTCTTC.

This chain uses TRBV7-6 with TRBJ2-7, with 13 bases lining up with TRBD2. Germline V CDR1 and CDR2: SGHVS, FNYEAQ. The V segment lost 0 bases and the J segment 6 bases; nucleotides outside the gene matches: 5. The CDR3 runs to 16 residues. The CDR3 protein is CASSLAGLAGEFEQYF. The CDR3 nucleotides read TGTGCCAGCAGCTTAGCCGGACTAGCGGGAGAATTCGAGCAGTACTTC.

The chain combines TRBV7-7 with TRBJ2-1, with a tentative D call TRBD1 (5 bases). V was trimmed by 2 bases and J by 5 bases, leaving 10 bases between them. This CDR3 is 14 amino acids long. The germline V gene has CDR1 SSHAT and CDR2 FNYEAQ (reference sequence). The CDR3: CASSLLKGDNEQFF. Written as DNA, the CDR3 is TGTGCCAGCAGCTTACTCAAAGGGGACAATGAGCAGTTCTTC.

J is TRBJ1-1 and V is TRBV7-6; D is unclear. The CDR3 runs 13 residues. CDR1 and CDR2 from the germline V gene are SGHVS and FNYEAQ. V was shortened by 5 bases and J by 2 bases, with 9 bases between the two germline ends. The CDR3 DNA follows: TGTGCCAGCAGCATAGAGCCCAACACTGAAGCTTTCTTT. This sequence encodes CASSIEPNTEAFF.

The genes are TRBV19 and TRBJ2-5, with D possibly being TRBD2 (6 bases). V lost 3 bases to trimming and J lost 5 bases, with 16 bases between them. Germline CDR1 LNHDA, CDR2 SQIVND (reference sequence). This CDR3 has 15 amino acids. The CDR3 loop reads CASSIDSGPRETQYF. The CDR3 DNA is TGTGCCAGTAGTATTGATAGCGGCCCGAGGGAGACCCAGTACTTC.